This paragraph covers one TCR beta chain sequence. Profiling relied on immunoSEQ multiplex PCR, and the TCRdb table lists in-frame clones only, not all of them. The data hold tens of thousands of clones, with almost 97% observed a single time. Germline loops: CDR1 MNHEY, CDR2 SVGAGI. The J segment lost 2 bases and the V segment lost 0 bases, leaving 4 bases of the junction unmatched. The CDR3 covers 15 residues. The entry originates in a study of cytomegalovirus exposure and HLA in healthy donors. Separate from the roughly 720-subject first cohort, the roughly 120-subject validation cohort was the one that the donors belonged to.

Sample: PBMCs. The sequence was collected from a woman aged 18-29 years in good health and CMV-seronegative. This rearrangement joins TRBV6-5 to TRBJ2-7, with 7 bases identical to TRBD1. CDR3 in amino acids: CASSYSGGQTYEQYF. The CDR3 nucleotides are TGTGCCAGCAGTTACTCTGGGGGACAGACCTACGAGCAGTACTTC.